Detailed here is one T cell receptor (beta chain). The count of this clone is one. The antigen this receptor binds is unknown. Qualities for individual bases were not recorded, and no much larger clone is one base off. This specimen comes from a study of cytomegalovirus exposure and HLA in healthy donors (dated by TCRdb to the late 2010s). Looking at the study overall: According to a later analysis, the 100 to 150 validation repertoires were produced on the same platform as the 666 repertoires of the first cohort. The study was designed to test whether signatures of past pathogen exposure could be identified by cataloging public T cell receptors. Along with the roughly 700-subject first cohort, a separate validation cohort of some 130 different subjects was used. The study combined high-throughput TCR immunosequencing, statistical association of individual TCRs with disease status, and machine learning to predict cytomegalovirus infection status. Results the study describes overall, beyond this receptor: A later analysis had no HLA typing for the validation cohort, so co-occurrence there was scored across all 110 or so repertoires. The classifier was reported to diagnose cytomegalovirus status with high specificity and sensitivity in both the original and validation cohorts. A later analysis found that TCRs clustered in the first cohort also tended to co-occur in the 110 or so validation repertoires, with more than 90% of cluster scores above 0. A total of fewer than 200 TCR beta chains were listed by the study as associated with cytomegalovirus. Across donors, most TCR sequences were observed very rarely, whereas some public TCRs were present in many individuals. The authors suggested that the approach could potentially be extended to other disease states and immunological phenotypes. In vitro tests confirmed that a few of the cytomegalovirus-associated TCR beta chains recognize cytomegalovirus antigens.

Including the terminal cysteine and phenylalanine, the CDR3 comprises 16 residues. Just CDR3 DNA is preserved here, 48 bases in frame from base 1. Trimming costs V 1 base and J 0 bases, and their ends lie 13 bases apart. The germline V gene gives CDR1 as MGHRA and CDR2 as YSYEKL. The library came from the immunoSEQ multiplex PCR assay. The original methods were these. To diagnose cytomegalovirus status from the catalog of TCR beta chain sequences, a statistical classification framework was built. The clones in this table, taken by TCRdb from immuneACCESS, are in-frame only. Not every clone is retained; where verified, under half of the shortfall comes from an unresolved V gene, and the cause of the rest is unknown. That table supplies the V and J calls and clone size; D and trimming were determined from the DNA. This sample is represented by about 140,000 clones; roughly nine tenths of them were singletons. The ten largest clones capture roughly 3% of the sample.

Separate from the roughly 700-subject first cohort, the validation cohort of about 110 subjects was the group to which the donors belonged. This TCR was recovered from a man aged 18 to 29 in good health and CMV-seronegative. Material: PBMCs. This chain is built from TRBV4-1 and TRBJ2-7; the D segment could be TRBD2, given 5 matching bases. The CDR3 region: CASSQAGVLASYEQYF. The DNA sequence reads TGCGCCAGCAGCCAAGCCGGGGTATTAGCCTCCTACGAGCAGTACTTC.